The T cell receptor beta chain described here comes from a study of T-cell memory formation after mild COVID-19. V lost 3 bases, J lost 1 base, and 11 bases stayed unmatched. Germline CDR1 and CDR2: SGHTA and FQGNSA. The CDR3 covers 17 residues. cDNA libraries for TCR alpha and TCR beta, carrying sample barcodes and UMIs, came from 5'RACE with constant-segment primers. TCRdb used MiXCR to reprocess the 5' RACE reads, holding one entry per CDR3 protein. This table has 250,000 to 300,000 distinct CDR3 sequences, roughly 15% appearing once. This clonotype was observed a handful of times. The antigen is not known. Points from the study as a whole: Clones contracting over day 15 to 85 were CD4/CD8 balanced, with later expanders leaning CD4+.

The TCR originated in a young man who had mild COVID-19 (a few samples of this study predate the infection). Cell type and time point are not known. The chain is built from TRBV7-2 and TRBJ2-7; the match to TRBD1 covers 8 bases. Sequenced material: PBMCs or a T cell subset sorted from them (not recorded which). The CDR3 DNA sequence: TGTGCCAGCAGCTTCCTACCAGGACAGGGTGGTTCCTACGAGCAGTACTTC. It encodes CASSFLPGQGGSYEQYF.